This T cell receptor (beta chain) comes out of a study of breast tumors, draining lymph nodes, adjacent tissues. Breast cancer patients provided tissue from their axillary draining lymph nodes. Using its own MiXCR run on the multiplex PCR reads, TCRdb lists one record per CDR3 protein. The repertoire holds approximately 190,000 distinct CDR3 sequences, approximately 30% seen once, with 4% to 4.5% in the top ten. There are many counts of this clonotype. The clonotype originates from a female donor with breast cancer. Some clones in this sample may be carry-over from other donors' samples. Sequenced: axillary lymph node tissue.

DNA for the CDR3: TGTGCCAGCAGCCAAATCCCCAGAGGATTCTATGGCTACACCTTC. As protein: CASSQIPRGFYGYTF. The chain uses TRBV3-1 and TRBJ1-2; D is ambiguous. CDR1 and CDR2 (germline): LGHDT, YNNKEL (reference sequence). Trimming shortened V by 2 bases and J by 4 bases, and 14 bases separated the two germline ends. This CDR3 comprises 15 residues.